These 30 T cell receptor beta chains originate from one sample sequenced in a study of T cell repertoires in aging, cancer and after chemotherapy. TRB rearrangements spanning V, D and J were amplified using mixed TRB-A/B primers. Each CDR3 protein is one row after TCRdb ran MiXCR on the multiplex PCR reads. The sample has about 1,200 distinct CDR3 sequences, about 25% seen once; the top ten hold roughly 15%. Amplification of TCR beta used genomic DNA extracted from peripheral blood. Sequencing input: blood. These TCRs come from a human donor with a solid tumor.

By sample fraction, this clonotype is medium-sized. V is TRBV6-4 and J is TRBJ2-3; maybe TRBD1 (5 bases). The germline V gene has CDR1 MRHNA and CDR2 SNTAGT. The CDR3 loop spans 13 amino acids. Trimming removed 3 bases from V and 3 bases from J, with 7 bases in between. The CDR3: CASSEGETDTQYF. CDR3 nucleotides: TGTGCCAGCAGTGAAGGGGAAACAGATACGCAGTATTTT.

By sample fraction, this clonotype is medium-sized. V gene TRBV6-2 or TRBV6-3 combines with J gene TRBJ1-2; 11 bases fit TRBD1. The CDR3 contains 15 residues. After removal of 4 bases from V and 11 bases from J, the junction contained 12 bases not matched to a gene. Germline V gene lookup returns CDR1 MNHEY and CDR2 SVGEGT. The CDR3 DNA reads as TGTGCCAGCAGTTTTATCAATGGACAGGGGGCGACGTACACCTTC. Encoded protein: CASSFINGQGATYTF.

This chain uses TRBV20-1 with TRBJ1-6; tentatively, D is TRBD1 (6 bases). The ends were cut back, 0 bases at V and 6 bases at J, with 15 bases in the middle. The CDR3 extends over 16 amino acids. Germline V gives CDR1 DFQATT, CDR2 SNEGSKA (reference sequence). The CDR3 here is CSARDLRGAGNSPLHF. For the CDR3, the DNA is TGCAGTGCTAGAGATCTGCGGGGGGCAGGTAATTCACCCCTCCACTTT.

This clonotype counts as large. The V gene is TRBV6-5, the J gene TRBJ1-3; tentatively, D is TRBD1 (5 bases). The CDR3 length is 15 residues. Germline-derived CDR1 and CDR2 are MNHEY and SVGAGI. V dropped 2 bases and J dropped 0 bases, with 8 bases sitting between them. CDR3 DNA sequence: TGTGCCAGCAGTTACGACAGCAGCTCTGGAAACACCATATATTTT. Its translation: CASSYDSSSGNTIYF.

By share of the sample, this clonotype is large. The V call is TRBV12-3 or TRBV12-4, the J call TRBJ2-7; a possible D gene is TRBD1 (5 bases). The CDR3 covers 15 residues. Trimming removed 0 bases from V and 2 bases from J, with 11 bases in between. CDR3 residues: CASSLAYRSPYEQYF. CDR3 DNA sequence: TGTGCCAGCAGTTTAGCGTACAGGAGTCCCTACGAGCAGTACTTC.

Sample share makes this clonotype medium-sized (0.01 to 0.1%). V usage is TRBV10-3 and J usage is TRBJ2-3; perhaps TRBD2 as D (6 bases). In germline, CDR1 is ENHRY, CDR2 SYGVKD. V lost 2 bases to trimming and J lost 8 bases, with 17 bases between them. This CDR3 has 15 amino acids. The CDR3, as DNA: TGTGCCATCAGTGAGACTTACACTCCGCGGGGTACGCAGTATTTT. Protein sequence: CAISETYTPRGTQYF.

This clonotype was seen more than once but under ten times. The chain has TRBV10-1 and TRBJ2-1; D call uncertain. In germline, CDR1 is WNHNN, CDR2 SYGVQD (reference sequence). Deletions cut 3 bases from V and 13 bases from J, with 13 bases between. The CDR3 runs 12 residues. The CDR3 DNA reads TGCGCCAGCAGTGACACGGGCCAAGAACAGTTCTTC. Amino acid sequence: CASSDTGQEQFF.

The chain combines TRBV11-3 with TRBJ1-5; 8 nucleotides match TRBD1. CDR1 is SGHNT and CDR2 is YENEEA in the germline V gene. The CDR3 consists of 13 residues. The CDR3 coding sequence is TGTGTTAGCAGCCCAGGGGGCGGCCAGCCCCAGCATTTT. Translation: CVSSPGGGQPQHF.

The chain recombines TRBV20-1 with TRBJ1-6, with a weak D call TRBD1 (5 bases). The CDR3 has 14 residues. Trimming shortened V by 3 bases and J by 9 bases, and 15 bases separated the two germline ends. Per the germline V gene, CDR1 is DFQATT and CDR2 is SNEGSKA (reference sequence). CDR3 amino acids: CSASGHSGGSPLHF. The DNA for the CDR3 is TGCAGTGCTAGTGGACACAGCGGGGGTTCACCCCTCCACTTT.

Only one count was recorded for this clonotype. This may be a read error, as it is one base from a much larger clone. The genes are TRBV27 and TRBJ2-3, with no clear D. This CDR3 spans 12 amino acids. Germline V gives CDR1 MNHEY, CDR2 SMNVEV (reference sequence). CDR3 sequence: CDSSHRADTQYF. DNA for the CDR3: TGTGACAGCAGCCACAGAGCAGATACGCAGTATTTT.

This clonotype was seen more than once but under ten times. V is TRBV5-1 and J is TRBJ2-3; D unclear. The germline CDR1 and CDR2 sequences are SGHRS and YFSETQ. Trimming took 2 bases from V and 4 from J, leaving 14 bases between them. This CDR3 has 15 residues. The CDR3 DNA reads as TGCGCCAGCAGCTTACGTGGTCATGGGGCAGATACGCAGTATTTT. As protein: CASSLRGHGADTQYF.

This clonotype is medium-sized. V and J are TRBV13 and TRBJ2-1; TRBD2 is a possible D gene (7 bases). Germline CDR1 and CDR2: PRHDT and FYEKMQ (reference sequence). This CDR3 has 16 residues. Trimming pared 5 bases from V and 4 bases from J, leaving 18 bases between. Here the CDR3 reads CASSKSGGRRYNEQFF. Written as DNA, the CDR3 is TGTGCCAGCAGCAAGTCCGGGGGGCGGCGATACAATGAGCAGTTCTTC.

This clonotype is large by share. This chain connects TRBV30 to TRBJ2-7, with D possibly matching TRBD2 (7 bases). The germline CDR1 and CDR2 sequences are GTSNPN and SVGIG (reference sequence). This CDR3 region has 14 residues. The germline V and J ends were trimmed by 3 bases and 1 base, with 13 bases remaining between them. The CDR3 region has the DNA TGTGCCTGGAGCTTGAAGGGGGGGTCCTACGAGCAGTACTTC. This sequence encodes CAWSLKGGSYEQYF.

Relative to its sample, this clonotype is large. This chain links TRBV11-3 with TRBJ2-2, with 8 positions matching TRBD1. V shed 5 bases and J 3 bases; nucleotides not matched to a gene: 8. This CDR3 spans 16 amino acids. Germline-derived CDR1 and CDR2 are SGHNT and YENEEA. CDR3 in DNA: TGTGCCAGCAGCGGAGAGGCAGGGGGCGACACCGGGGAGCTGTTTTTT. Protein: CASSGEAGGDTGELFF.

The table lists this clonotype with a few counts. J is TRBJ2-7 and V is TRBV18; 8 bases are a match to TRBD1. Germline trimming cut 3 bases from V and 0 bases from J; bases unmatched to any gene: 10. Per the germline V gene, CDR1 is KGHSH and CDR2 is LQKENI. There are 17 residues in the CDR3. The CDR3 protein is CASSPGAGQGSSYEQYF. Here the CDR3 DNA reads TGTGCCAGCTCACCGGGTGCAGGACAGGGCAGCTCCTACGAGCAGTACTTC.

In its sample, this clonotype was seen a few times. The J gene is TRBJ1-6, the V gene TRBV4-3; D not resolved. The germline V gene has CDR1 LGHNA and CDR2 YSLEER. This CDR3 is 13 amino acids long. The ends were cut back, 1 base at V and 7 bases at J, with 5 bases in the middle. CDR3 loop: CASSQVINSPLHF. CDR3 in DNA: TGCGCCAGCAGCCAAGTAATAAATTCACCCCTCCACTTT.

The genes are TRBV7-9 and TRBJ2-1; TRBD1 might be the D (5 bases). Trimming stripped 3 bases from V and 6 bases from J, with 9 bases between. CDR1 is SEHNR, CDR2 FQNEAQ, per germline (reference sequence). The CDR3 loop spans 13 amino acids. The CDR3 reads CASSFPRGNEQFF. The CDR3 nucleotides read TGTGCCAGCAGCTTCCCAAGGGGCAATGAGCAGTTCTTC. The variable domain in full, with the rest retrieved from reference TRBV7-9 and TRBJ2-1, is DTGVSQNPRHKITKRGQNVTFRCDPISEHNRLYWYRQTLGQGPEFLTYFQNEAQLEKSRLLSDRFSAERPKGSFSTLEIQRTEQGDSAMYLCASSFPRGNEQFFGPGTRLTVL.

Within the sample, this clonotype is medium-sized. The chain links TRBV5-4 to TRBJ2-7; 7 nucleotides match TRBD1. The length of the CDR3 is 13 residues. Germline-derived CDR1 and CDR2 are SGHNT and YYREEE (reference sequence). V shed 2 bases and J 2 bases; nucleotides not matched to a gene: 1. CDR3 in DNA: TGTGCCAGCAGCTTACAGGGGCCCTACGAGCAGTACTTC. Translating it yields CASSLQGPYEQYF.

This clonotype is large within its sample. The rearrangement links TRBV30 to TRBJ2-7; possible D gene TRBD2, 7 bases. V was shortened by 0 bases and J by 2 bases, with 20 bases between the two germline ends. CDR3 size: 17 residues. Germline V CDR1 and CDR2: GTSNPN, SVGIG (reference sequence). The CDR3 loop is CAWSVLGMREGAYEQYF. The CDR3 DNA reads as TGTGCCTGGAGTGTACTTGGTATGAGGGAGGGGGCCTACGAGCAGTACTTC.

J is TRBJ1-1 and V is TRBV7-2; no clear D. V was clipped by 5 bases and J by 4 bases, with 11 bases between them. CDR3 size: 13 residues. CDR1 and CDR2 from the germline V gene are SGHTA and FQGNSA. The CDR3 loop is CASSPSWGTEAFF. Here the CDR3 DNA reads TGTGCCAGCAGCCCTAGTTGGGGCACTGAAGCTTTCTTT.

This clonotype is large by share. This chain connects TRBV29-1 to TRBJ2-7; 8 bases fit TRBD1. The germline V gene has CDR1 SQVTM and CDR2 ANQGSEA. Trimming removed 5 bases from V and 3 bases from J; junction bases left unmatched: 3. The CDR3 contains 12 residues. CDR3 nucleotides: TGCAGCGTTTACGGACAGGGCTACGAGCAGTACTTC. It is translated as CSVYGQGYEQYF.

This clonotype is judged medium-sized. The chain uses TRBV7-6 and TRBJ2-7; TRBD1 might be the D (6 bases). Germline V CDR1 and CDR2: SGHVS, FNYEAQ. V was pared by 5 bases and J by 0 bases, with 20 bases between. CDR3 length: 17 amino acids. CDR3 DNA sequence: TGTGCCAGCAGCCCCTTGGCAGGGGTGCTAAACTCCTACGAGCAGTACTTC. Protein product: CASSPLAGVLNSYEQYF.

In its sample, this clonotype is large (0.1 to 1%). The chain links TRBV29-1 to TRBJ2-7; 7 nucleotides align to TRBD1. Germline V CDR1 and CDR2: SQVTM, ANQGSEA. The V gene end was trimmed by 4 bases and the J gene end by 2 bases; junction bases not matched to a gene: 2. The length of the CDR3 is 12 residues. The CDR3 loop is CSVGDSAYEQYF. The CDR3 nucleotides read TGCAGCGTTGGGGACAGCGCCTACGAGCAGTACTTC.

This clonotype was detected only once. The chain is built from TRBV5-6 and TRBJ2-3; D not certain. Germline V gives CDR1 SGHDT, CDR2 YYEEEE. V dropped 2 bases and J dropped 2 bases, with 12 bases sitting between them. The CDR3 runs 15 residues. CDR3 residues: CASSLPRIYTDTQYF. The CDR3 bases are TGTGCCAGCAGCTTACCGCGGATATACACAGATACGCAGTATTTT.

The chain couples TRBV11-1 to TRBJ2-1; 8 bases line up with TRBD1. This CDR3 has 14 amino acids. In germline, CDR1 is SGHAT, CDR2 FQDESV (reference sequence). V lost 0 bases and J lost 9; bases outside the gene matches: 4. In DNA form, the CDR3 reads TGTGCCAGCAGCTTAGCGGGACAGGTAAGTGAGCAGTTCTTC. Its translation is CASSLAGQVSEQFF.

The rearrangement links TRBV5-4 to TRBJ1-1, with 7 bases identical to TRBD1. J was trimmed by 5 bases and V by 1 base; bases with no gene match: 11. CDR1 SGHNT and CDR2 YYREEE come from the germline V gene (reference sequence). This CDR3 region has 16 residues. CDR3 sequence: CASSLRAGGLRTEAFF. Here the CDR3 DNA reads TGTGCCAGCAGCTTGCGGGCAGGGGGTTTGAGAACTGAAGCTTTCTTT.

This clonotype is labeled as large (0.1 to 1%). The chain uses TRBV6-6 and TRBJ1-2; D may be TRBD1 (6 bases). The CDR3 totals 13 residues. V was pared by 8 bases and J by 4 bases, with 14 bases between. The germline CDR1 and CDR2 sequences are MNHNY and SVGAGI (reference sequence). The CDR3 nucleotides read TGTGCCAGCTGCCCGGGGGCCCTCTATGGCTACACCTTC. It specifies CASCPGALYGYTF.

This clonotype was seen more than once but under ten times. This chain uses TRBV12-3 or TRBV12-4 with TRBJ2-3; TRBD2 agrees at 11 bases. With V trimmed by 5 bases and J by 7 bases, 5 bases remained unmatched. The CDR3 is 14 residues long. The CDR3 here is CASSDTSGGNTQYF. DNA of the CDR3: TGTGCCAGCAGTGACACTAGCGGGGGTAATACGCAGTATTTT.

The chain combines TRBV7-9 with TRBJ2-7, with 10 bases that match TRBD2. J was trimmed by 6 bases and V by 5 bases; bases with no gene match: 4. The CDR3 length is 13 residues. The germline gives CDR1 SEHNR, CDR2 FQNEAQ (reference sequence). As DNA, the CDR3 is TGTGCCAGCAGCCCTAGCGGGAGTTTCGAGCAGTACTTC. Amino acid sequence: CASSPSGSFEQYF.

By share, this clonotype ranks as large. The chain has TRBV29-1 and TRBJ2-5; D not resolved. V was clipped by 4 bases and J by 0 bases, with 6 bases between them. The V gene's germline CDR1 is SQVTM and CDR2 ANQGSEA. The CDR3 runs to 12 residues. For the CDR3, the DNA is TGCAGCGTTGGGGCCAACCAAGAGACCCAGTACTTC. Its translation: CSVGANQETQYF.